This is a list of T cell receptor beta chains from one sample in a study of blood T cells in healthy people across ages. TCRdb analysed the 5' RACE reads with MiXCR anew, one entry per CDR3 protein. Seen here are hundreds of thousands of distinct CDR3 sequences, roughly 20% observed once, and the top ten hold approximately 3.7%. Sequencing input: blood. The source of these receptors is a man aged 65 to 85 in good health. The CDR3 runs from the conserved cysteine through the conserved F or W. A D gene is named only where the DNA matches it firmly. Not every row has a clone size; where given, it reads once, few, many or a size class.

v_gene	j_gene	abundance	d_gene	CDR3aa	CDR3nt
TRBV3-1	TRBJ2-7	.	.	CASSAAGSTYEQYF	TGTGCCAGCAGCGCAGCAGGTTCAACCTACGAGCAGTACTTC
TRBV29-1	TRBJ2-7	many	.	CSVVTDRYEQYF	TGCAGCGTTGTCACGGATAGGTACGAGCAGTACTTC
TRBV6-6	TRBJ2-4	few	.	CASSYSEIAKNIQYF	TGTGCCAGCAGTTACTCCGAAATAGCCAAAAACATTCAGTACTTC
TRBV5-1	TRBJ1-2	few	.	CASSLEGGSGYIF	TGCGCCAGCAGCTTGGAGGGGGGCAGCGGCTACATCTTC
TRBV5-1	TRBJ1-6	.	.	CASSSGHLFLPPLHF	TGCGCCAGCAGCAGCGGACACTTATTTTTGCCACCCCTCCACTTT
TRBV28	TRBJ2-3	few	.	CASSLLSSSADTQYF	TGTGCCAGCAGTTTATTGTCCAGCTCTGCAGATACGCAGTATTTT
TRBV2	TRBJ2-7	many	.	CASQVLAYEQYF	TGTGCCAGCCAGGTGTTGGCCTACGAGCAGTACTTC
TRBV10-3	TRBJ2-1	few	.	CAISDVQAPGYEQFF	TGTGCCATCAGTGACGTCCAAGCCCCCGGGTATGAGCAGTTCTTC
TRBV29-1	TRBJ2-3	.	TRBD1	CSVIPGQGAEDTQYF	TGCAGCGTTATTCCGGGACAGGGGGCAGAAGATACGCAGTATTTT
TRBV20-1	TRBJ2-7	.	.	CSARAQGTTYEQYF	TGCAGTGCTAGAGCCCAGGGGACTACCTACGAGCAGTACTTC
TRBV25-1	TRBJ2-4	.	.	CASSEYGGNIQYF	TGTGCCAGCAGTGAATATGGTGGAAACATTCAGTACTTC
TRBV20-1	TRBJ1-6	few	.	CSARDPGGHSPLHF	TGCAGTGCTAGAGACCCGGGGGGCCATTCACCCCTCCACTTT
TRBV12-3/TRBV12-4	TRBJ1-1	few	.	CASSATRGATEAFF	TGTGCCAGCAGTGCGACCCGAGGGGCCACTGAAGCTTTCTTT
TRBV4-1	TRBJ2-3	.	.	CASRPVGLGGDTQYF	TGCGCCAGCAGGCCCGTGGGACTCGGAGGAGATACGCAGTATTTT
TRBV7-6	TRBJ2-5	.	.	CASSQSHLGIQETQYF	TGTGCCAGCAGCCAAAGTCACCTCGGGATCCAAGAGACCCAGTACTTC
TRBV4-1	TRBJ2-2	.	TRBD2	CASSQGPGTRSTGELFF	TGCGCCAGCAGCCAAGGCCCCGGGACTAGGTCCACCGGGGAGCTGTTTTTT
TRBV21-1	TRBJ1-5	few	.	CASSDRQGGGNQPQHF	TGTGCCAGCAGCGACCGACAGGGAGGGGGCAATCAGCCCCAGCATTTT
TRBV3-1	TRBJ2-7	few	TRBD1	CASSQLGTGVHEQYF	TGTGCCAGCAGCCAACTTGGGACAGGGGTCCACGAGCAGTACTTC
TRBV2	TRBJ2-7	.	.	CASTQGGGKGGYEQYF	TGTGCCAGCACTCAAGGAGGGGGGAAGGGTGGCTACGAGCAGTACTTC
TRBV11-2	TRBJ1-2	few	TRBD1	CASSQGAFGYGYTF	TGTGCCAGCAGCCAGGGGGCTTTCGGATATGGCTACACCTTC
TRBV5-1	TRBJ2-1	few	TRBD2	CASSLEAGGFTEQFF	TGCGCCAGCAGCTTAGAAGCGGGAGGCTTCACTGAGCAGTTCTTC
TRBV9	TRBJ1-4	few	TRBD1	CASSASPGQGYEKLFF	TGTGCCAGCAGCGCCTCACCGGGACAGGGCTATGAAAAACTGTTTTTT
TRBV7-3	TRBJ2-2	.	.	CVSSQNTGELFF	TGTGTCAGCTCCCAAAACACCGGGGAGCTGTTTTTT
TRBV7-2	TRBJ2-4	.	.	CASSLGQGLKNIQYF	TGTGCCAGCAGCTTAGGACAGGGACTCAAAAACATTCAGTACTTC
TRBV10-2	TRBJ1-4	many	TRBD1	CASSETGTGVEKLFF	TGCGCCAGCAGTGAGACCGGGACAGGGGTTGAAAAACTGTTTTTT
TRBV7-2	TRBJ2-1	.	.	CASSLGLDGSNEQFF	TGTGCCAGCAGCTTAGGGCTTGACGGGAGCAATGAGCAGTTCTTC
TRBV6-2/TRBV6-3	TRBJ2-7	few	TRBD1	CASRRDRAEQYF	TGTGCCAGCAGACGAGACAGGGCGGAGCAGTACTTC
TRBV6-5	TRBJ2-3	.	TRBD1	CATRRTGVTDTQYF	TGTGCCACGCGGAGGACAGGGGTCACAGATACGCAGTATTTT